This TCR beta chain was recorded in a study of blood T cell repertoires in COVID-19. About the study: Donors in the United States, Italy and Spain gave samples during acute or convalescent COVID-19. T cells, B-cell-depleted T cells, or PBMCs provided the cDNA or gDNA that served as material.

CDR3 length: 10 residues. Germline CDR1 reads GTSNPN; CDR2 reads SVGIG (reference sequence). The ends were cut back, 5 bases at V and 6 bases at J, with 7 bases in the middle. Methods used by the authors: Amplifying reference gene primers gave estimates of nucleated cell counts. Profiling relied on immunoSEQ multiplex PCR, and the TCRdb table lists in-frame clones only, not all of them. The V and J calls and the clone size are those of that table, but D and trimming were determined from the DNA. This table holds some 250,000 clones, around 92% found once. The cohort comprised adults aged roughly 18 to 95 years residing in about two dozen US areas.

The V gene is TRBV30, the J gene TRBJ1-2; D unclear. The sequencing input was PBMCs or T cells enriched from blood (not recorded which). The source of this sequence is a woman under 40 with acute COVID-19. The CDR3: CAWGRNGYTF. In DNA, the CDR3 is TGTGCCTGGGGGCGCAATGGCTACACCTTC.